This is a list of T cell receptor beta chains from one sample in a study of T cells in Graves' hyperthyroidism and ophthalmopathy. TCRdb analysed the multiplex PCR reads with MiXCR anew, one entry per CDR3 protein. This repertoire shows about 59,000 distinct CDR3 sequences, about 57% found once; its top ten account for approximately 3.4%. The sequenced material came from blood. The receptors derive from a woman aged 60-75 years with Graves' ophthalmopathy. CDR3s include the opening cysteine and the closing phenylalanine or tryptophan. D genes are given only for firm matches. Clone size is stated in some rows and not others, as once, few, many or a class when expanded.

TRBJ1-2 | TRBD1 | TRBV5-6 | 15 | - | CASSLSGQGIYGYTF | TGTGCCAGCAGCTTGTCGGGACAGGGGATCTATGGCTACACCTTC
TRBJ2-3 | - | TRBV7-9 | 13 | - | CASMGFKRDAQYF | TGTGCCAGCATGGGATTTAAGCGAGATGCGCAGTATTTT
TRBJ2-1 | - | TRBV2 | 11 | few | CASSTEDEQFF | TGTGCCAGCAGTACGGAGGATGAGCAGTTCTTC
TRBJ2-5 | - | TRBV30 | 12 | many | CASLGGWETQYF | TGTGCCTCCCTCGGGGGCTGGGAGACCCAGTACTTC
TRBJ1-1 | - | TRBV20-1 | 14 | - | CSARSAGPNTEAFF | TGCAGTGCTAGGTCTGCAGGGCCGAACACTGAAGCTTTCTTT
TRBJ1-2 | - | TRBV3-1 | 12 | - | CASRQRNYGYTF | TGTGCCAGCAGACAGCGGAACTACGGCTACACCTTC
TRBJ2-5 | - | TRBV2 | 12 | few | CASKRSMETQYF | TGTGCCAGCAAGAGGTCTATGGAGACCCAGTACTTC
TRBJ2-1 | TRBD2 | TRBV4-3 | 16 | - | CASSPPGLVGGNEQFF | TGCGCCAGCAGCCCCCCCGGACTAGTGGGAGGGAATGAGCAGTTCTTC
TRBJ1-6 | - | TRBV5-6 | 14 | many | CASSMGPIGSPLHF | TGTGCCAGCAGCATGGGACCCATAGGCTCACCCCTCCACTTT
TRBJ1-2 | TRBD1 | TRBV2 | 13 | few | CASSGQGVGGYTF | TGTGCCAGCAGTGGACAGGGAGTTGGCGGCTACACCTTC
TRBJ2-7 | - | TRBV6-5 | 15 | many | CASSRGAGSSYEQYF | TGTGCCAGCAGCCGGGGGGCGGGGTCGTCCTACGAGCAGTACTTC
TRBJ2-1 | TRBD2 | TRBV10-3 | 12 | few | CAISVSGNEQFF | TGTGCCATCAGTGTTAGCGGGAATGAGCAGTTCTTC
TRBJ1-1 | - | TRBV7-2 | 15 | medium-sized | CASSLGGRLNTEAFF | TGTGCCAGCAGCTTAGGAGGCCGATTGAACACTGAAGCTTTCTTT
TRBJ1-4 | - | TRBV20-1 | 16 | - | CSASAGTSSYNEKLFF | TGCAGTGCTAGCGCCGGGACTAGCTCCTACAATGAAAAACTGTTTTTT
TRBJ2-2 | - | TRBV9 | 15 | many | CASSVATANTGELFF | TGTGCCAGCAGCGTGGCGACAGCGAACACCGGGGAGCTGTTTTTT
TRBJ2-7 | TRBD1 | TRBV20-1 | 13 | - | CSARGQRSDEQYF | TGCAGTGCTAGGGGACAGAGATCGGACGAGCAGTACTTC
TRBJ1-2 | - | TRBV7-9 | 15 | - | CASSMTSGTTYGYTF | TGTGCCAGCAGCATGACCTCCGGGACAACCTATGGCTACACCTTC
TRBJ2-1 | TRBD2 | TRBV6-2/TRBV6-3 | 13 | - | CASRESLANEQFF | TGTGCCAGCAGGGAGTCACTAGCGAATGAGCAGTTCTTC
TRBJ2-7 | - | TRBV12-3/TRBV12-4 | 14 | - | CASSPTDGTYEQYF | TGTGCCAGCAGCCCGACGGACGGCACCTACGAGCAGTACTTC
TRBJ2-7 | - | TRBV7-7 | 12 | - | CASSLWGGEQYF | TGTGCTAGCAGCTTATGGGGCGGCGAGCAGTACTTC
TRBJ1-1 | TRBD1 | TRBV6-5 | 15 | once | CASSWTGRRNTEAFF | TGTGCCAGCAGTTGGACAGGTAGGCGGAACACTGAAGCTTTCTTT
TRBJ2-3 | TRBD2 | TRBV20-1 | 21 | - | CSASEADSGIGGAGLADTQYF | TGCAGTGCTAGTGAGGCCGATAGCGGGATCGGGGGGGCGGGGCTCGCAGATACGCAGTATTTT
TRBJ2-3 | - | TRBV7-3 | 12 | - | CASSSNTDTQYF | TGTGCCAGCAGCTCTAACACAGATACGCAGTATTTT
TRBJ2-7 | - | TRBV29-1 | 13 | - | CSVGWTASGEQYF | TGCAGCGTCGGGTGGACTGCCAGCGGCGAGCAGTACTTC
TRBJ2-1 | - | TRBV12-3/TRBV12-4 | 15 | many | CASRLVGGTYNEQFF | TGTGCCAGCAGGTTAGTAGGAGGGACCTACAATGAGCAGTTCTTC
TRBJ1-2 | TRBD1 | TRBV6-5 | 15 | many | CASSKSLDRPYGYTF | TGTGCCAGCAGCAAATCTTTGGACAGGCCTTATGGCTACACCTTC
TRBJ2-5 | TRBD2 | TRBV20-1 | 14 | - | CSARTAGGQETQCF | TGCAGTGCTCGAACAGCGGGGGGGCAAGAGACCCAGTGCTTC
TRBJ2-7 | TRBD2 | TRBV3-1 | 14 | many | CASSQGLEVGEQYF | TGTGCCAGCAGCCAGGGACTAGAGGTGGGGGAGCAGTACTTC
TRBJ2-1 | - | TRBV3-1 | 13 | many | CASSQLGVYEQFF | TGTGCCAGCAGCCAGTTAGGAGTCTATGAGCAGTTCTTC
TRBJ2-3 | TRBD2 | TRBV29-1 | 14 | - | CSVGSGVRADTQYF | TGCAGCGTTGGAAGCGGGGTAAGGGCAGATACGCAGTATTTT
TRBJ2-5 | TRBD1 | TRBV2 | 15 | - | CASRGTGGYQETQYF | TGTGCCAGCAGGGGGACAGGGGGTTACCAAGAGACCCAGTACTTC
TRBJ2-1 | - | TRBV19 | 15 | many | CASSTAQGINGEQFF | TGTGCCAGTAGTACGGCCCAGGGGATAAATGGGGAGCAGTTCTTC
TRBJ1-4 | - | TRBV6-4 | 13 | - | CASSEEGQEKLFF | TGTGCCAGCAGTGAGGAGGGTCAGGAAAAACTGTTTTTT
TRBJ2-5 | - | TRBV4-3 | 12 | - | CASSQGEETQYF | TGCGCCAGCAGCCAAGGGGAAGAGACCCAGTACTTC
TRBJ2-5 | - | TRBV18 | 16 | few | CASSFTGGAYQETQYF | TGTGCCAGCTCCTTTACTGGGGGGGCGTACCAAGAGACCCAGTACTTC
TRBJ1-2 | TRBD1 | TRBV5-4 | 14 | many | CASRKAGGANGYTF | TGTGCCAGCAGGAAGGCAGGGGGCGCGAATGGCTACACCTTC